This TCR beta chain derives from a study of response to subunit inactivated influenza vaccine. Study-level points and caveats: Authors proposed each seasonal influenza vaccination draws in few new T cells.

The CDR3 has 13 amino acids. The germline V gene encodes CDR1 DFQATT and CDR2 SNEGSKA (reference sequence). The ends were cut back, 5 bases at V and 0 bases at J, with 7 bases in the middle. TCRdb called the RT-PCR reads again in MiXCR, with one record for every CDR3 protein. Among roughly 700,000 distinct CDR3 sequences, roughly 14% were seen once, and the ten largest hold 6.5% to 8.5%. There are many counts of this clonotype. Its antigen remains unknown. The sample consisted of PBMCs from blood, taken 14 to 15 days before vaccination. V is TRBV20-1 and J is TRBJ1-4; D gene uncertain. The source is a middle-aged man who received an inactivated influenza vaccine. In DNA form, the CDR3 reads TGCAGTGCTGGACGGACAACTAATGAAAAACTGTTTTTT. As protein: CSAGRTTNEKLFF.